This TCR beta chain originates from a study of T cell changes during pregnancy in multiple sclerosis. Using immunoSEQ multiplex PCR, the repertoire was profiled, and TCRdb retains in-frame clones only, with some absent. The sample contains 20,000 to 30,000 clones, 90% of which appear only once. The CDR3 covers 15 residues. V lost 3 bases and J lost 0, with 9 bases in between. Germline-derived CDR1 and CDR2 are MNHEY and SMNVEV (reference sequence). The sequence was obtained from a female donor in good health, enrolled as a control in a pregnancy study. The sequencing used CD8+ T cells from peripheral blood mononuclear cells, collected in the third trimester of pregnancy. The V and J genes are TRBV27 and TRBJ2-1; D not certain. The CDR3 bases are TGTGCCAGCAGTTTTTTTCTAAGCTCCTACAATGAGCAGTTCTTC. Its protein is CASSFFLSSYNEQFF.